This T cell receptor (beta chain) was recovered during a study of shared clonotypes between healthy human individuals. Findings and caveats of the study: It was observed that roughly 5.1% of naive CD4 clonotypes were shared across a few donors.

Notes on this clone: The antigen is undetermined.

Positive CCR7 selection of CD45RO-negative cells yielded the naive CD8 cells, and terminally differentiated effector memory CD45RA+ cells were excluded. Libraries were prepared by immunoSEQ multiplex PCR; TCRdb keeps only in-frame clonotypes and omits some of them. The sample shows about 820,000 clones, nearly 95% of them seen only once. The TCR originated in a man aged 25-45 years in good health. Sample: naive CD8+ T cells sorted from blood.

The CDR3 sequence: CASRPWGGDNEKLFF. The CDR3 DNA follows: TGTGCCAGCAGGCCTTGGGGCGGGGATAATGAAAAACTGTTTTTT. The rearrangement uses TRBV6-6 and TRBJ1-4, with D perhaps matching TRBD1 (5 bases). V was trimmed by 6 bases and J by 4 bases, leaving 15 bases between them. The germline V gene encodes CDR1 MNHNY and CDR2 SVGAGI (reference sequence). This CDR3 is built from 15 residues.